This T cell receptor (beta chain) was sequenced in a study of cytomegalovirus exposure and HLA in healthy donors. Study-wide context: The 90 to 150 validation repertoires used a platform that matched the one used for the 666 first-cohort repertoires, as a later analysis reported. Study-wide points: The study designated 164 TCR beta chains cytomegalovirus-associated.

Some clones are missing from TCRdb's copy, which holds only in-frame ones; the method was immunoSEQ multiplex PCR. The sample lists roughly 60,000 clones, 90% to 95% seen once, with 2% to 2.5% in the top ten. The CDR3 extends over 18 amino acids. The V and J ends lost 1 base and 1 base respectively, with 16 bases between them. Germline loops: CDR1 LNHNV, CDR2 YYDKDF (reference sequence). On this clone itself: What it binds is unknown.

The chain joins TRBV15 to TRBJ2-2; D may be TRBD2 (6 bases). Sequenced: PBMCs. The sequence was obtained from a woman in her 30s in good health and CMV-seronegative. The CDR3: CATSRVSSGTWNTGELFF. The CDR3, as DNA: TGTGCCACCAGCAGAGTCTCCTCCGGGACTTGGAACACCGGGGAGCTGTTTTTT. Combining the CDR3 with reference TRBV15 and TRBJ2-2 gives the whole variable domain DAMVIQNPRYQVTQFGKPVTLSCSQTLNHNVMYWYQQKSSQAPKLLFHYYDKDFNNEADTPDNFQSRRPNTSFCFLDIRSPGLGDTAMYLCATSRVSSGTWNTGELFFGEGSRLTVL.